This TCR beta chain came from a study of early T cells in non-severe SARS-CoV-2 infection. Study results and limitations: Comparison of clonotypes with VDJdb favored anti-spike CD8 responses while missing private and CD4 specificities.

A few counts support this clonotype. Its target is unknown. Individual cDNA molecules each received unique molecular identifiers attached to them. TCRdb reanalysed the 5' RACE reads using MiXCR and keeps one entry per CDR3 protein. Among about 64,000 distinct CDR3 sequences listed, around 20% were seen once. The sequence was collected from an adult who was a healthcare worker with PCR-confirmed SARS-CoV-2 infection or an uninfected control (not recorded which). The specimen comprised whole blood, sampled at baseline.

The CDR3 protein is CASSHHTGELFF. The CDR3 DNA reads as TGTGCCAGCAGCCACCATACCGGGGAGCTGTTTTTT. The chain employs TRBV6-5 and TRBJ2-2; D call uncertain. The CDR3 is 12 residues long. Germline-derived CDR1 and CDR2 are MNHEY and SVGAGI. Trimming left V 6 bases short and J 5 bases short, with 7 bases between.